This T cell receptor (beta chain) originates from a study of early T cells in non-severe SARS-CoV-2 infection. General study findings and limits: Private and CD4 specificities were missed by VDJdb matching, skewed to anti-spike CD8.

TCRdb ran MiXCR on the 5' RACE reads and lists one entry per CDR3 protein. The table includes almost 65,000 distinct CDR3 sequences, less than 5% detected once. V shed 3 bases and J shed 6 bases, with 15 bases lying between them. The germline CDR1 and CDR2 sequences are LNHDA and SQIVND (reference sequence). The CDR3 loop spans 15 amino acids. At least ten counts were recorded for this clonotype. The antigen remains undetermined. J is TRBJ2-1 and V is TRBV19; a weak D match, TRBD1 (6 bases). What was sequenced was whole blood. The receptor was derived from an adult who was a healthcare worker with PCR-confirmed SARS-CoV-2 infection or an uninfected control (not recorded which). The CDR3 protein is CASSIPGGGSNEQFF. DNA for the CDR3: TGTGCCAGTAGTATCCCTGGGGGCGGCAGCAATGAGCAGTTCTTC.